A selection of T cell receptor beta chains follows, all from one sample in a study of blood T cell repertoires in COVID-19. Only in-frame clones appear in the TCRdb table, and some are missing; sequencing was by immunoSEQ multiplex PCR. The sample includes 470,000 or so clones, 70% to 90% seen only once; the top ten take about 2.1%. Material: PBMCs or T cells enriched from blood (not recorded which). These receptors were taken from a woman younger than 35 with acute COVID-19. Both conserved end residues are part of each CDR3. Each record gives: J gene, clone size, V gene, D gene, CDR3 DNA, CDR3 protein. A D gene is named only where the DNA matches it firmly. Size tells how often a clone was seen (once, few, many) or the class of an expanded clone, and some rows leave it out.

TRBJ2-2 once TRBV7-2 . TGTGCCAGCAGCTTAGGGCAGGGGTACACCGGGGAGCTGTTTTTT CASSLGQGYTGELFF
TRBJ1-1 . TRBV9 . TGTGCCAGCAGCGTAGAGGGAGAGACTGAAGCTTTCTTT CASSVEGETEAFF
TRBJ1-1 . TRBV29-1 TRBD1 TGCAGCGGTTGGGGACAGGGGAACACTGAAGCTTTCTTT CSGWGQGNTEAFF
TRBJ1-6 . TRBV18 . TGTGCCAGCTCACCATACGCAGGCTTCGATTCACCCCTCCACTTT CASSPYAGFDSPLHF
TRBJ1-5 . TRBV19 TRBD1 TGTGCCAGTAGTATCCCCCACACAGGGGTGCGCAATCAGCCCCAGCATTTT CASSIPHTGVRNQPQHF
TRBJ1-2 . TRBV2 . TGTGCCAGCAGTGAAGCTCTCGGGGTGGCGTATGGCTACACCTTC CASSEALGVAYGYTF
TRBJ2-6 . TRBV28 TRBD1 TGTGCCAGCAGTGCACTTGACAGGGCTGGGGCCAACGTCCTGACTTTC CASSALDRAGANVLTF
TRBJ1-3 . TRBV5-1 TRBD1 TGCGCCAGCAGCCCCGGGTCCCGGGACAGAAGAAACACCATATATTTT CASSPGSRDRRNTIYF
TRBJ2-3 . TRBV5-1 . TGCGCCAGCAGCTTGGCCAGGCGGGGAGGCGCAGATACGCAGTATTTT CASSLARRGGADTQYF
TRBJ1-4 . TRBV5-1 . TGCGCCAGCCGCCTAGGTGGCAGTACTAATGAAAAACTGTTTTTT CASRLGGSTNEKLFF
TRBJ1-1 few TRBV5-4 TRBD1 TGTGCCAGCAGCCTACAGGGGATGCCTGAAGCTTTCTTT CASSLQGMPEAFF
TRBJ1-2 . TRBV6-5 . TGTGCCAGCAGTTACGTCGCAGGGGAGTATGGCTACACCTTC CASSYVAGEYGYTF
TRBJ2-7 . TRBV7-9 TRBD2 TGTGCCAGCAGCTTAAATAGCGGGAGGGCCCCAGAGCAGTACTTC CASSLNSGRAPEQYF
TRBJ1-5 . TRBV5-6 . TGTGCCAGCAGTTCACGGGGGAATCAGCCCCAGCATTTT CASSSRGNQPQHF
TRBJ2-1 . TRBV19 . TGTGCCAGTAGTATTTCACTACTCAATGAGCAGTTCTTC CASSISLLNEQFF
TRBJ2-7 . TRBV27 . TGTGCCAGCAGTTCTAGTAGACGGGGCGAGCAGTACTTC CASSSSRRGEQYF
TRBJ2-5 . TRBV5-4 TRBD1 TGTGCCAGCAGCTTGGCAGGGGGCCAAGAGACCCAGTACTTC CASSLAGGQETQYF
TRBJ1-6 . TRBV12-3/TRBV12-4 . TGTGCCAGCAGGCAACAGGGTCCACCCCTCCACTTT CASRQQGPPLHF
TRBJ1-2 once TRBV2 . TGTGCCAGCAGTAATTCCCCCCGAGACAGTAACTATGGCTACACCTTC CASSNSPRDSNYGYTF
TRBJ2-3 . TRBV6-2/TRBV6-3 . TGTGCCAGCAGTTACCGGGACACCACAGATACGCAGTATTTT CASSYRDTTDTQYF
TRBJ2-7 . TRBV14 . TGTGCCAGCATCCGGATGGGTAGCGGAGACTACGAGCAGTACTTC CASIRMGSGDYEQYF
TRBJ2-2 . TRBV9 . TGTGCCAGCAGCGCTAGCCCGGGCCTAAACACCGGGGAGCTGTTTTTT CASSASPGLNTGELFF
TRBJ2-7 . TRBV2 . TGTGCCAGCAGTCAACTCCCGACAGACTACGAGCAGTACTTC CASSQLPTDYEQYF
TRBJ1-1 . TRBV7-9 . TGTGCCAGCAGCCCCCGACAGAACACTGAAGCTTTCTTT CASSPRQNTEAFF
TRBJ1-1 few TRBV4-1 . TGCGCCAGCAGCCACTTAGGGAGGGCTAGGCTCGAGAACACTGAAGCTTTCTTT CASSHLGRARLENTEAFF
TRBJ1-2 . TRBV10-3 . TGTGCCACCCGGGACACAGTCTATGATAACTATGGCTACACCTTC CATRDTVYDNYGYTF
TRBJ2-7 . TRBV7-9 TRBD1 TGTGCCAGCACCCGGCGGACAGGGAGATACGAGCAGTACTTC CASTRRTGRYEQYF
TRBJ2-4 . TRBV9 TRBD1 TGTGCCAGCAGCGCCCAAGGCGGGACAGGGGGCTTTGACATTCAGTACTTC CASSAQGGTGGFDIQYF
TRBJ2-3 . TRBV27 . TGTGCCAGCAGTTTATACGTTAGCGCAGATACGCAGTATTTT CASSLYVSADTQYF
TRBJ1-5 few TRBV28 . TGTGCCAGCCGGAGGGGCGGTCAGCCCCAGCATTTT CASRRGGQPQHF
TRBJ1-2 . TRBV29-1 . TGCAGCGTTATGGGGAGAAGCGATGGCTACACCTTC CSVMGRSDGYTF
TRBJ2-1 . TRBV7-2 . TGTGCCAGCAGCTTAGGTGGGGGACTCTCCTACAATGAGCAGTTCTTC CASSLGGGLSYNEQFF
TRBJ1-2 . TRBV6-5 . TGTGCCAGCAGTACCCCCGCGGTAGGGGACTATGGCTACACCTTC CASSTPAVGDYGYTF
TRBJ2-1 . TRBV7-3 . TGTGCCAGCAGCTTAGGGCCAGGGAATGAGCAGTTCTTC CASSLGPGNEQFF
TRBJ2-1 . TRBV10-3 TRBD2 TGTGCCATCACCGACCCCCGGGAGGTCCGGGACAATGAGCAGTTCTTC CAITDPREVRDNEQFF
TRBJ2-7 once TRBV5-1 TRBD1 TGCGCCAGCAGCTTGGGCATAGGGGGCCCCTACGAGCAGTACTTC CASSLGIGGPYEQYF